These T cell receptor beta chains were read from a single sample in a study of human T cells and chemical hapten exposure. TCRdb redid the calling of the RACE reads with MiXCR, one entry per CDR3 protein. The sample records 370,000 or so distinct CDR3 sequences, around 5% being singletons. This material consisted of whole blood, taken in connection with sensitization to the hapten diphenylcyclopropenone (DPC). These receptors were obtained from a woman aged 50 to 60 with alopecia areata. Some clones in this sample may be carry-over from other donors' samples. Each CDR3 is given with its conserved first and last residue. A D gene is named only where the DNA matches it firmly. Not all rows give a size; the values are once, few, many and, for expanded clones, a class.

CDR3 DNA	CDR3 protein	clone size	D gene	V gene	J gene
TGCGCCAGCAGCTTGAGAGACAGGACATCTCTGACGGCCTACGAGCAGTACTTC	CASSLRDRTSLTAYEQYF	few	NA	TRBV5-1	TRBJ2-7
TGTGCCAGCAAAAGGCGGGAGGGGACCGGGGAGCTGTTTTTT	CASKRREGTGELFF	few	TRBD2	TRBV14	TRBJ2-2
TGTGCCAGCAGCGTAGCGAGCTCCTATAATTCACCCCTCCACTTT	CASSVASSYNSPLHF	few	NA	TRBV9	TRBJ1-6
TGTGCCAGCAGTTACTATACATCTGGGGCGAACGGGGAGCTGTTTTTT	CASSYYTSGANGELFF	NA	NA	TRBV6-2/TRBV6-3	TRBJ2-2
TGTGCCAGCAGTTACGGCGGGGGAGGTTACAATGAGCAGTTCTTC	CASSYGGGGYNEQFF	few	TRBD2	TRBV6-5	TRBJ2-1
TGCGCCAGCAGCGGGGGTCCCTCTAGCACAGATACGCAGTATTTT	CASSGGPSSTDTQYF	many	NA	TRBV4-1	TRBJ2-3
TGCAGTGCTAGAGACATGGTGGCAGGGAATCAGCCCCAGCATTTT	CSARDMVAGNQPQHF	few	NA	TRBV20-1	TRBJ1-5
TGTGCCAGCAGTGACAGGGGATACGGGGAGCTGTTTTTT	CASSDRGYGELFF	NA	NA	TRBV6-1	TRBJ2-2
TGCAGTGCTAGTTCGGATCGAAACAGCCTAATAGATACGCAGTATTTT	CSASSDRNSLIDTQYF	NA	NA	TRBV20-1	TRBJ2-3
TGTGCCAGCAGTGAAAACAGGGGGCCCACTGAAGCTTTCTTT	CASSENRGPTEAFF	many	TRBD1	TRBV6-1	TRBJ1-1
TGTGCCAGCAGTCCACATGATGGGACAGGGTTCTACACTGAAGCTTTCTTT	CASSPHDGTGFYTEAFF	many	TRBD1	TRBV27	TRBJ1-1
TGTGCCAGCAGCCCGGGACTGGGTTATCGAGACGAGCAGTACTTC	CASSPGLGYRDEQYF	many	NA	TRBV7-8	TRBJ2-7
TGCGCCAGCAGCCGGGGGAGATTGCAAGCAACTAATGAAAAACTGTTTTTT	CASSRGRLQATNEKLFF	few	NA	TRBV5-1	TRBJ1-4
TGTGCCAGCAGTTTGTTAGGGACAGGGCCCAACTATGGCTACACCTTC	CASSLLGTGPNYGYTF	many	TRBD1	TRBV27	TRBJ1-2
TGTGCCAGCACCCCAAGTCCCGGGACAGGGGCCGAGCAGTACTTC	CASTPSPGTGAEQYF	NA	TRBD1	TRBV6-1	TRBJ2-7
TGTGCCAGCAGCTTAACGACCGAGGTCCGTGGCTACACCTTC	CASSLTTEVRGYTF	NA	NA	TRBV7-9	TRBJ1-2
TGTGCCAGCAGTTATGGGGCCACCGGGGAGCTGTTTTTT	CASSYGATGELFF	NA	NA	TRBV28	TRBJ2-2
TGTGCCAGCAGCTTGCGGGGGGCTTGGGCAGATACGCAGTATTTT	CASSLRGAWADTQYF	many	NA	TRBV5-4	TRBJ2-3
TGTGCCAGCAAGGACCAAGCAATTTTCGGAGGCAATCAGCCCCAGCATTTT	CASKDQAIFGGNQPQHF	few	NA	TRBV6-2/TRBV6-3	TRBJ1-5
TGCGCCAGCAGCCAAGAGGAAAGGGGGGCAGATACGCAGTATTTT	CASSQEERGADTQYF	many	NA	TRBV4-3	TRBJ2-3
TGTGCCAGCAGCTTAATCGCCGGACAGGGGGCTGCGAATTCACCCCTCCACTTT	CASSLIAGQGAANSPLHF	NA	TRBD1	TRBV7-2	TRBJ1-6
TGTGCCAGCAGTGAAGCTTCGGGGTATAGAGTATCGAACACTGAAGCTTTCTTT	CASSEASGYRVSNTEAFF	many	NA	TRBV6-1	TRBJ1-1
TGCGCCAGCAGCTTGGAATTTGAGCCGGGGGGGCAGTATTTT	CASSLEFEPGGQYF	few	TRBD2	TRBV5-1	TRBJ2-3
TGTGCCAGCCGACCGGGACAGGCTACTTCCTACGAGCAGTACTTC	CASRPGQATSYEQYF	few	TRBD1	TRBV5-5	TRBJ2-7
TGTGCCAGCAGTACCGGACAGGGCAATCAGCCCCAGCATTTT	CASSTGQGNQPQHF	many	TRBD1	TRBV27	TRBJ1-5
TGTGCCAGCAGTCAATTTAGCAATCAGCCCCAGCATTTT	CASSQFSNQPQHF	few	NA	TRBV6-5	TRBJ1-5
TGTGCTAGTGGTTTGGGGCCCTCGACAGCAAGGGACTATGGCTACACCTTC	CASGLGPSTARDYGYTF	many	NA	TRBV12-5	TRBJ1-2
TGTGCCAGCAGCCAAGCTCCTGGGAGCAATCAGCCCCAGCATTTT	CASSQAPGSNQPQHF	few	NA	TRBV3-1	TRBJ1-5
TGTGCCAGCAGACCAGGGACTGGTACGAACACTGAAGCTTTCTTT	CASRPGTGTNTEAFF	NA	NA	TRBV2	TRBJ1-1
TGTGCCAGCAGCCTGTCATGGACAGCTGGAAACACCATATATTTT	CASSLSWTAGNTIYF	many	NA	TRBV6-1	TRBJ1-3
TGTGCCAGCAGGGGACAGGGGAATGAGCAGTTCTTC	CASRGQGNEQFF	many	TRBD1	TRBV13	TRBJ2-1
TGCGCCAGCAGCTTGGCCCAGGGGATCTTCTACGAGCAGTACTTC	CASSLAQGIFYEQYF	many	NA	TRBV5-1	TRBJ2-7
TGCAGCGTTGAAGGTAATAACCAGGATACGCAGTATTTT	CSVEGNNQDTQYF	many	NA	TRBV29-1	TRBJ2-3
TGTGCCAGCAGCCCTTTTTCGGGAGAGGTCACAGATACGCAGTATTTT	CASSPFSGEVTDTQYF	many	NA	TRBV7-6	TRBJ2-3
TGCAGTGCTCCACGGGGTCCCACTGAAGCTTTCTTT	CSAPRGPTEAFF	many	NA	TRBV20-1	TRBJ1-1
TGTGCCAGCAGCGTAGAACCGGTTGGGGGCCAAGAGACCCAGTACTTC	CASSVEPVGGQETQYF	NA	NA	TRBV9	TRBJ2-5
TGTGCCAGCAGAATTTCTGGTTCTGGAAACACCATATATTTT	CASRISGSGNTIYF	NA	NA	TRBV6-1	TRBJ1-3
TGCAGCGTTGAAGATCGGTCGCAGGGCTATGAGCAGTTCTTC	CSVEDRSQGYEQFF	few	NA	TRBV29-1	TRBJ2-1
TGCAGTGCTAGGTCTAGCGGAAAGGATCCAGATACGCAGTATTTT	CSARSSGKDPDTQYF	NA	TRBD2	TRBV20-1	TRBJ2-3
TGTGCCACCAGCAGAGATCAGTTTAGCAATCAGCCCCAGCATTTT	CATSRDQFSNQPQHF	NA	NA	TRBV15	TRBJ1-5
TGCAGTGCTAGAGAAGGAGGGGAGGATACGCAGTATTTT	CSAREGGEDTQYF	few	NA	TRBV20-1	TRBJ2-3
TGTGCCAGCAGTTTCTCCGGGACAGGGGGCAGTGGCGGCTACACCTTC	CASSFSGTGGSGGYTF	NA	TRBD1	TRBV12-3/TRBV12-4	TRBJ1-2
TGTGCCAGCAGGCGAAATAGCGGGGTTACCGGGGAGCTGTTTTTT	CASRRNSGVTGELFF	few	TRBD2	TRBV6-5	TRBJ2-2
TGTGCCAGCAGTTTGGCAGGGACGGGCAATCAGCCCCAGCATTTT	CASSLAGTGNQPQHF	many	NA	TRBV6-5	TRBJ1-5
TGTGCCAGCAGGGGACTCCTAGGTAATGAGCAGTTCTTC	CASRGLLGNEQFF	few	NA	TRBV12-3/TRBV12-4	TRBJ2-1
TGTGCCAGCAGCTTAGTAGCTAGCGGGAGGGAGCAGTTCTTC	CASSLVASGREQFF	many	TRBD2	TRBV7-2	TRBJ2-1
TGTGCCACCAGCAGAAATACCGGGGCCAACGTCCTGACTTTC	CATSRNTGANVLTF	many	NA	TRBV15	TRBJ2-6
TGTGCCAGCAGATACCGGGGGTTGACTGAAGCTTTCTTT	CASRYRGLTEAFF	few	NA	TRBV12-3/TRBV12-4	TRBJ1-1
TGTGCCAGCAGCTTAAGTTCGGCAGGGGACGAGCAGTACTTC	CASSLSSAGDEQYF	many	NA	TRBV7-6	TRBJ2-7
TGCGCCAGCAGCCCGGACAGTCCCTACGAGCAGTACTTC	CASSPDSPYEQYF	few	NA	TRBV5-1	TRBJ2-7
TGTGCCAGCAGCCCGCAGTCGAGCTTAAGCTCTGGAAACACCATATATTTT	CASSPQSSLSSGNTIYF	few	NA	TRBV7-2	TRBJ1-3
TGTGCCAGCAGCCGGGCGCTAGCGGAGAGTATTGAGCAGTTCTTC	CASSRALAESIEQFF	few	TRBD2	TRBV7-2	TRBJ2-1
TGTGCCAGCAGTGAAGCGGGGTCAGATACGCAGTATTTT	CASSEAGSDTQYF	NA	NA	TRBV25-1	TRBJ2-3